Each of the 20 T cell receptor beta chains below was sequenced from the same sample in a study of long-term antiretroviral therapy in people with HIV. The libraries were made with immunoSEQ v3.0 at survey level. The assay was immunoSEQ multiplex PCR, and TCRdb's table has in-frame clones only and misses some. The sample contains over 15,000 clones, under 85% of which appear only once. The sequences come from unsorted PBMCs, collected less than 2.2 years before starting antiretroviral therapy. The receptors were sampled from a man aged 25 to 45 with HIV.

The chain recombines TRBV19 with TRBJ1-6; D is ambiguous. Germline values: CDR1 LNHDA, CDR2 SQIVND (reference sequence). Deletions cut 9 bases from V and 0 bases from J, with 12 bases between. CDR3 size: 15 residues. The CDR3 nucleotides read TGTGCCAGCAGCAGTGACCCCTCCTATAATTCACCCCTCCACTTT. Its translation: CASSSDPSYNSPLHF.

The chain uses TRBV19 and TRBJ2-5; no definite D call. The CDR3 has 13 residues. V gave up 3 bases and J gave up 2 bases, with 7 bases separating them. The germline V gene encodes CDR1 LNHDA and CDR2 SQIVND (reference sequence). CDR3 loop: CASSIFYQETQYF. DNA of the CDR3: TGTGCCAGTAGTATTTTCTATCAAGAGACCCAGTACTTC.

The chain couples TRBV7-9 to TRBJ1-1; a weak D match, TRBD1 (5 bases). The germline V gene encodes CDR1 SEHNR and CDR2 FQNEAQ (reference sequence). V lost 7 bases and J 6 bases, leaving 21 bases between the germline ends. This CDR3 contains 15 residues. For the CDR3, the DNA is TGTGCCAGCAAATCCGGGGCCCTAGGGTTCCCTGAAGCTTTCTTT. It specifies CASKSGALGFPEAFF.

CDR3 protein: CASSPGVAGGPGTQYF. CDR3 nucleotides: TGTGCCAGCAGTCCGGGGGTGGCGGGAGGGCCGGGTACGCAGTATTTT. The V gene is TRBV28, the J gene TRBJ2-3; 9 bases align to TRBD2. Trimming took 5 bases from V and 8 from J; bases not matched to a gene: 14. The germline CDR1 and CDR2 sequences are MDHEN and SYDVKM. The CDR3 has 16 residues.

V gene TRBV7-3 combines with J gene TRBJ1-1, with a weak D call TRBD1 (5 bases). Trimming took 1 base from V and 8 from J, leaving 11 bases between them. The CDR3 extends over 13 amino acids. The germline V gene encodes CDR1 SGHTA and CDR2 FQGTGA. This CDR3 is CASSLSYNREAFF. In DNA, the CDR3 is TGTGCCAGCAGCTTAAGTTATAACAGGGAAGCTTTCTTT.

This chain uses TRBV11-1 with TRBJ1-2, with D possibly being TRBD1 (6 bases). Germline CDR1 and CDR2: SGHAT and FQDESV (reference sequence). V shed 8 bases and J shed 3 bases, with 16 bases lying between them. This CDR3 is built from 14 residues. The CDR3 reads CASGRGGVDYGYTF. The CDR3 nucleotides are TGTGCCAGCGGAAGAGGGGGAGTCGACTATGGCTACACCTTC.

The chain carries TRBV19 and TRBJ1-2; no clear D gene. Germline V gene data show CDR1 as LNHDA and CDR2 as SQIVND (reference sequence). The CDR3 is made up of 13 amino acids. V dropped 1 base and J dropped 4 bases, with 7 bases sitting between them. CDR3 sequence reads: CASSIGSGYGYTF. DNA for the CDR3: TGTGCCAGTAGTATAGGCAGCGGCTATGGCTACACCTTC.

This chain uses TRBV5-4 with TRBJ1-6, with D maybe TRBD1 (5 bases). The CDR3 spans 14 residues. The germline V and J ends were trimmed by 3 bases and 9 bases, with 13 bases remaining between them. In germline, CDR1 is SGHNT, CDR2 YYREEE (reference sequence). CDR3 loop: CASSSGTLSSPLHF. The CDR3 DNA sequence: TGTGCCAGCAGCTCGGGGACGCTGAGTTCACCCCTCCACTTT.

The rearrangement joins TRBV6-1 to TRBJ1-1, with 8 nucleotides matching TRBD1. This CDR3 spans 15 amino acids. Unmatched junction bases numbered 5, after V lost 5 bases and J lost 0 bases. CDR1 and CDR2 from the germline V gene are MNHNS and SASEGT. CDR3 loop: CASSRQGTMNTEAFF. The CDR3, as DNA: TGTGCCAGCAGTCGACAGGGGACTATGAACACTGAAGCTTTCTTT.

The CDR3, as DNA: TGTGCCAGCAGCTTCGGCCCCCAGGAGCAGTACTTC. It specifies CASSFGPQEQYF. The rearrangement uses TRBV7-8 and TRBJ2-7, with D unclear. V lost 3 bases and J 7 bases, leaving 10 bases between the germline ends. The CDR3 has 12 amino acids. CDR1 SGHVS and CDR2 FQNEAQ come from the germline V gene. The full variable domain, its missing parts supplied by reference TRBV7-8 and TRBJ2-7, is GAGVSQSPRYKVAKRGQDVALRCDPISGHVSLFWYQQALGQGPEFLTYFQNEAQLDKSGLPSDRFFAERPEGSVSTLKIQRTQQEDSAVYLCASSFGPQEQYFGPGTRLTVT.

The chain has TRBV7-2 and TRBJ1-2; no definite D call. The CDR3 has 14 residues. Between the trimmed V and J ends, which lost 0 bases and 4 bases, there was a span of 9 bases. Germline-derived CDR1 and CDR2 are SGHTA and FQGNSA. This CDR3 reads CASSLAQQSYGYTF. For the CDR3, the DNA is TGTGCCAGCAGCTTAGCACAGCAATCCTATGGCTACACCTTC. The variable domain in full, with the rest retrieved from reference TRBV7-2 and TRBJ1-2, is GAGVSQSPSNKVTEKGKDVELRCDPISGHTALYWYRQSLGQGLEFLIYFQGNSAPDKSGLPSDRFSAERTGGSVSTLTIQRTQQEDSAVYLCASSLAQQSYGYTFGSGTRLTVV.

This chain's CDR3 is CASSFRDTRGQYF. The CDR3, as DNA: TGCGCCAGCAGCTTCAGGGACACCCGGGGGCAGTACTTC. The gene calls are TRBV5-1 and TRBJ2-7, with TRBD1 as a possible D gene (6 bases). V lost 2 bases to trimming and J lost 9 bases, with 15 bases between them. Germline CDR1 reads SGHRS; CDR2 reads YFSETQ. This CDR3 spans 13 amino acids. The whole variable domain, remainder taken from reference TRBV5-1 and TRBJ2-7, is KAGVTQTPRYLIKTRGQQVTLSCSPISGHRSVSWYQQTPGQGLQFLFEYFSETQRNKGNFPGRFSGRQFSNSRSEMNVSTLELGDSALYLCASSFRDTRGQYFGPGTRLTVT.

This sequence joins TRBV5-1 and TRBJ2-7; D unclear. V gave up 2 bases and J gave up 0 bases, with 12 bases separating them. CDR1 and CDR2 (germline): SGHRS, YFSETQ. CDR3 size: 15 residues. As DNA, the CDR3 is TGCGCCAGCAGCTTATACGGGCCAGACTCCTACGAGCAGTACTTC. Translated: CASSLYGPDSYEQYF.

The V gene is TRBV18, the J gene TRBJ2-1; D may be TRBD1 (6 bases). Trimming cost V 3 bases and J 0 bases, with 12 bases left between them. The CDR3 covers 16 residues. Germline V gene lookup returns CDR1 KGHSH and CDR2 LQKENI. CDR3 protein: CASSPGTPSSYNEQFF. The CDR3, as DNA: TGTGCCAGCTCACCTGGGACACCGAGCTCCTACAATGAGCAGTTCTTC. Drawing the rest from reference TRBV18 and TRBJ2-1, the complete variable domain is NAGVMQNPRHLVRRRGQEARLRCSPMKGHSHVYWYRQLPEEGLKFMVYLQKENIIDESGMPKERFSAEFPKEGPSILRIQQVVRGDSAAYFCASSPGTPSSYNEQFFGPGTRLTVL.

Here the CDR3 DNA reads TGTGCCAGTAGTCGGACGGACAGGGAAAAACTGTTTTTT. Its protein is CASSRTDREKLFF. The chain uses TRBV19 and TRBJ1-4; 7 bases align to TRBD1. CDR1 is LNHDA and CDR2 is SQIVND in the germline V gene (reference sequence). J lost 8 bases, V lost 5 bases, and 5 bases had no gene match. The CDR3 contains 13 residues.

This sequence joins TRBV9 and TRBJ2-7; 10 bases match TRBD2. Looked up from germline, CDR1 is SGDLS and CDR2 is YYNGEE. CDR3 length: 15 residues. Trimming cost V 5 bases and J 3 bases; bases outside gene matches: 8. The CDR3 DNA is TGTGCCAGCAGTAAATCCGGGACTAGCGTCTACGAGCAGTACTTC. Its protein is CASSKSGTSVYEQYF.

As to this clone: Since a far larger clone is one base different, this is likely a read error. The gene calls are TRBV7-8 and TRBJ2-7, with 9 bases aligning to TRBD2. The CDR3 has 15 residues. V shed 3 bases and J 1 base; nucleotides not matched to a gene: 4. Germline V gene lookup returns CDR1 SGHVS and CDR2 FQNEAQ. CDR3 amino acids: CASSFSGGPSYEQYF. The CDR3 nucleotides are TGTGCCAGCAGCTTTAGCGGGGGCCCATCCTACGAGCAGTACTTC.

This sequence joins TRBV10-3 and TRBJ2-2; 10 nucleotides align to TRBD2. V shed 0 bases, J shed 4 bases, and the junction held 5 bases outside the gene matches. Germline V gene lookup returns CDR1 ENHRY and CDR2 SYGVKD. This CDR3 is 17 amino acids long. This CDR3 is CAISESASGRGTGELFF. The CDR3 DNA reads TGTGCCATCAGTGAGTCGGCCAGCGGGAGGGGCACCGGGGAGCTGTTTTTT.

V is TRBV11-2 and J is TRBJ2-1; 10 bases line up with TRBD2. This CDR3 is 19 amino acids long. Unmatched junction bases numbered 15, after V lost 1 base and J lost 6 bases. The V gene's germline CDR1 is SGHAT and CDR2 FQNNGV. The CDR3 loop reads CASSLALAGEAVGANEQFF. The DNA of the CDR3 is TGTGCCAGCAGCTTAGCGCTAGCGGGGGAAGCGGTGGGTGCCAATGAGCAGTTCTTC.

The V and J genes are TRBV7-9 and TRBJ2-1; TRBD2 aligns across 10 bases. The CDR3 has 13 residues. In germline, CDR1 is SEHNR, CDR2 FQNEAQ (reference sequence). V lost 5 bases, J lost 8 bases, and 3 bases stayed unmatched. CDR3 in amino acids: CASSPGLADEQFF. The CDR3 DNA sequence: TGTGCCAGCAGCCCAGGACTAGCGGATGAGCAGTTCTTC.